A single sample is the source of the 32 T cell receptor beta chains below, sequenced in a study of blood T cell repertoires in COVID-19. Libraries were prepared by immunoSEQ multiplex PCR; TCRdb keeps only in-frame clonotypes and omits some of them. The sample lists over 150,000 clones, about 80% occurring once. Source material: PBMCs or T cells enriched from blood (not recorded which). The receptor set was obtained from a man between 50 and 59 years old who had recovered from COVID-19.

This chain uses TRBV3-1 (or the pseudogene TRBV3-2) with TRBJ2-1, with a weak D call TRBD1 (6 bases). The germline CDR1 and CDR2 sequences are LGHDT and YNNKEL (reference sequence). The CDR3 is 17 amino acids. Trimming took 1 base from V and 6 from J, leaving 19 bases between them. Here the CDR3 DNA reads TGTGCCAGCAGCCAAGCTAAGGTACAGGGAAGAGGCAATGAGCAGTTCTTC. Protein product: CASSQAKVQGRGNEQFF.

This chain links TRBV5-1 with TRBJ1-2; 9 bases map to TRBD1. The germline V gene encodes CDR1 SGHRS and CDR2 YFSETQ. The CDR3 spans 14 residues. V trimming: 4 bases; J trimming: 4 bases; junction bases outside the gene matches: 5. The CDR3 loop reads CASSPGDRAYGYTF. The CDR3 region has the DNA TGCGCCAGCAGCCCCGGGGACAGGGCCTATGGCTACACCTTC.

This clone was picked up one time. The identical CDR3 is also encoded by other nucleotide sequences in the sample. This chain connects TRBV18 to TRBJ1-1; unclear D gene. There are 13 residues in the CDR3. CDR1 and CDR2 from the germline V gene are KGHSH and LQKENI. V was clipped by 5 bases and J by 1 base, with 8 bases between them. As DNA, the CDR3 is TGTGCCAGCTCAGAGGGAAGGAACACTGAAGCTTTCTTT. Its protein product is CASSEGRNTEAFF. Complete variable domain (other parts from reference TRBV18 and TRBJ1-1): NAGVMQNPRHLVRRRGQEARLRCSPMKGHSHVYWYRQLPEEGLKFMVYLQKENIIDESGMPKERFSAEFPKEGPSILRIQQVVRGDSAAYFCASSEGRNTEAFFGQGTRLTVV.

This sequence joins TRBV30 and TRBJ1-6; maybe TRBD1 (5 bases). V lost 3 bases and J 9 bases, leaving 12 bases between the germline ends. Germline V gives CDR1 GTSNPN, CDR2 SVGIG (reference sequence). The CDR3 length is 13 residues. In nucleotides, the CDR3 is TGTGCCTGGAGGATAGGGGTCGCTTCACCCCTCCACTTT. This gives the protein CAWRIGVASPLHF.

This chain uses TRBV5-4 with TRBJ2-4, with TRBD2 matching over 8 bases. This CDR3 spans 16 amino acids. Germline V gene data show CDR1 as SGHNT and CDR2 as YYREEE (reference sequence). V was clipped by 2 bases and J by 0 bases; unmatched bases: 4. CDR3 region: CASSFSGGLAKNIQYF. The DNA of the CDR3 is TGTGCCAGCAGCTTTTCGGGGGGGCTAGCCAAAAACATTCAGTACTTC.

The chain couples TRBV4-2 to TRBJ2-5; 10 bases are shared with TRBD1. This CDR3 spans 18 amino acids. The trim removed 0 bases at V and 7 bases at J, leaving 14 bases unmatched. The germline V gene has CDR1 LGHNA and CDR2 YNFKEQ. In nucleotides, the CDR3 is TGTGCCAGCAGCCAAGAACTAGGGACAGGGGTGGCATTCTTGACCCAGTACTTC. Translation gives CASSQELGTGVAFLTQYF.

CDR3 nucleotide sequence: TGTGCCAGCAGCCTCGACTCTAGCTCCTACAATGAGCAGTTCTTC. It is translated as CASSLDSSSYNEQFF. The chain has TRBV7-3 and TRBJ2-1; D unclear. Germline V gene data show CDR1 as SGHTA and CDR2 as FQGTGA. V was shortened by 5 bases and J by 0 bases, with 11 bases between the two germline ends. CDR3 length equals 15 residues.

This clone was recorded once. Other DNA sequences within the sample encode an identical CDR3. CDR3 in amino acids: CASSQAEYGYTF. CDR3 coding DNA: TGTGCCAGCAGCCAAGCTGAGTATGGCTACACCTTC. V gene TRBV3-1 (or the pseudogene TRBV3-2) combines with J gene TRBJ1-2; D unresolved. Deletions cut 1 base from V and 5 bases from J, with 5 bases between. Germline CDR1 is LGHDT and CDR2 is YNNKEL (reference sequence). This CDR3 region has 12 residues.

The chain carries TRBV12-3 or TRBV12-4 and TRBJ1-4; D gene uncertain. V shed 6 bases and J shed 6 bases, with 8 bases lying between them. The CDR3 covers 12 residues. Written as DNA, the CDR3 is TGTGCCAGCAGGTTCTCGTATGAAAAACTGTTTTTT. This translates into CASRFSYEKLFF.

The chain recombines TRBV7-9 with TRBJ1-6; D is possibly TRBD1 (5 bases). The V gene lost 1 base and the J gene lost 11 bases, with 15 bases spanning the gap. The CDR3 is 15 amino acids. CDR1 and CDR2 (germline): SEHNR, FQNEAQ (reference sequence). The CDR3 DNA reads TGTGCCAGCAGCTTAGGCGAGGCAGGGAAGGCACCCCTCCACTTT. This translates into CASSLGEAGKAPLHF. The whole variable domain, remainder taken from reference TRBV7-9 and TRBJ1-6, is DTGVSQNPRHKITKRGQNVTFRCDPISEHNRLYWYRQTLGQGPEFLTYFQNEAQLEKSRLLSDRFSAERPKGSFSTLEIQRTEQGDSAMYLCASSLGEAGKAPLHFGNGTRLTVT.

This sequence joins TRBV18 and TRBJ1-3, with D tentatively TRBD1 (5 bases). The V end lost 4 bases, the J end lost 2 bases, and 12 bases lay between the germline ends. The CDR3 is 15 amino acids. The germline CDR1 and CDR2 sequences are KGHSH and LQKENI. CDR3 DNA sequence: TGTGCCAGCTCACTGCCAGGGTCCGCTGGAAACACCATATATTTT. Residues: CASSLPGSAGNTIYF.

The chain combines TRBV30 with TRBJ2-3, with D maybe TRBD1 (6 bases). V shed 5 bases and J shed 1 base, with 22 bases lying between them. The CDR3 runs to 17 residues. Per the germline V gene, CDR1 is GTSNPN and CDR2 is SVGIG (reference sequence). In nucleotides, the CDR3 is TGTGCCTGGTCGAGGAGGAGACAGGATTGGGGCACAGATACGCAGTATTTT. Its protein product is CAWSRRRQDWGTDTQYF.

The CDR3 sequence is CASSLRTGANTGELFF. The CDR3 region has the DNA TGTGCCAGCAGCCTGAGGACAGGGGCGAACACCGGGGAGCTGTTTTTT. The rearrangement links TRBV7-3 to TRBJ2-2, with 9 bases matching TRBD1. The CDR3 is made up of 16 amino acids. The J segment lost 0 bases and the V segment lost 5 bases, leaving 4 bases of the junction unmatched. CDR1 is SGHTA, CDR2 FQGTGA, per germline. Looking up the rest from reference TRBV7-3 and TRBJ2-2 gives the full variable domain: GAGVSQTPSNKVTEKGKYVELRCDPISGHTALYWYRQSLGQGPEFLIYFQGTGAADDSGLPNDRFFAVRPEGSVSTLKIQRTERGDSAVYLCASSLRTGANTGELFFGEGSRLTVL.

This clone was seen only a few times. This chain uses TRBV7-9 with TRBJ2-1, with D uncertain. CDR3 length: 14 amino acids. Trimming cost V 4 bases and J 0 bases, with 7 bases left between them. Looked up from germline, CDR1 is SEHNR and CDR2 is FQNEAQ (reference sequence). Written as DNA, the CDR3 is TGTGCCAGCAGCTCAGAATACTCCTACAATGAGCAGTTCTTC. Translation: CASSSEYSYNEQFF. Full variable domain (rest looked up from reference TRBV7-9 and TRBJ2-1): DTGVSQNPRHKITKRGQNVTFRCDPISEHNRLYWYRQTLGQGPEFLTYFQNEAQLEKSRLLSDRFSAERPKGSFSTLEIQRTEQGDSAMYLCASSSEYSYNEQFFGPGTRLTVL.

This chain connects TRBV7-2 to TRBJ2-7; 8 bases agree with TRBD1. The CDR3 is 15 residues long. Germline CDR1 SGHTA, CDR2 FQGNSA. The J segment lost 2 bases and the V segment lost 5 bases, leaving 8 bases of the junction unmatched. The CDR3 is CASSRNLQGAYEQYF. CDR3 in DNA: TGTGCCAGCAGCCGTAATCTACAGGGGGCCTACGAGCAGTACTTC.

This rearrangement joins TRBV7-8 to TRBJ2-5, with 9 bases identical to TRBD1. Germline V lookup: CDR1 SGHVS, CDR2 FQNEAQ. The CDR3 runs to 14 residues. J was trimmed by 5 bases and V by 5 bases; bases with no gene match: 6. The CDR3 DNA is TGTGCCAGCAGCCTACAGGGGGCCGGGGAGACCCAGTACTTC. Its translation is CASSLQGAGETQYF.

A single count supports this clone. The chain has TRBV29-1 and TRBJ2-4; tentative D call: TRBD1 (5 bases). V lost 5 bases to trimming and J lost 1 base, with 15 bases between them. This CDR3 is 15 amino acids long. Germline loops: CDR1 SQVTM, CDR2 ANQGSEA. CDR3 nucleotide sequence: TGCAGCGTTCAGAGTCGCAGGGCGGCCAAAAACATTCAGTACTTC. Translated: CSVQSRRAAKNIQYF. Combining the CDR3 with reference TRBV29-1 and TRBJ2-4 gives the whole variable domain SAVISQKPSRDICQRGTSLTIQCQVDSQVTMMFWYRQQPGQSLTLIATANQGSEATYESGFVIDKFPISRPNLTFSTLTVSNMSPEDSSIYLCSVQSRRAAKNIQYFGAGTRLSVL.

The chain links TRBV18 to TRBJ2-5; D is ambiguous. The germline V gene has CDR1 KGHSH and CDR2 LQKENI. Between the trimmed V and J ends, which lost 2 bases and 2 bases, there was a span of 6 bases. This CDR3 is built from 13 residues. This CDR3 is CASSPEQQETQYF. The DNA of the CDR3 is TGTGCCAGCTCACCAGAACAGCAAGAGACCCAGTACTTC. Full variable domain (missing parts from reference TRBV18 and TRBJ2-5): NAGVMQNPRHLVRRRGQEARLRCSPMKGHSHVYWYRQLPEEGLKFMVYLQKENIIDESGMPKERFSAEFPKEGPSILRIQQVVRGDSAAYFCASSPEQQETQYFGPGTRLLVL.

This clone has more than one count but fewer than ten. The rearrangement uses TRBV5-8 and TRBJ1-5; no reliable D call. V was trimmed by 0 bases and J by 2 bases, leaving 9 bases between them. The CDR3 sequence is 15 residues long. Germline-derived CDR1 and CDR2 are SGHTS and YDEGEE. CDR3 in amino acids: CASSLGWRGNQPQHF. DNA for the CDR3: TGTGCCAGCAGCTTGGGGTGGAGGGGCAATCAGCCCCAGCATTTT.

This clone was found once. The chain employs TRBV5-4 and TRBJ2-7; TRBD2 might be the D (5 bases). The germline CDR1 and CDR2 sequences are SGHNT and YYREEE (reference sequence). This CDR3 comprises 13 residues. Trimming stripped 0 bases from V and 4 bases from J, with 8 bases between. CDR3 region: CASSLASRYEQYF. The CDR3 nucleotides read TGTGCCAGCAGCTTGGCTAGCCGATACGAGCAGTACTTC.

CDR3 coding DNA: TGTGCCAGCAGTCTCGTAGCGGGGGGGAGGTACGAGCAGTACTTC. It yields the protein CASSLVAGGRYEQYF. This chain joins TRBV27 and TRBJ2-7; TRBD2 aligns across 11 bases. There are 15 residues in the CDR3. CDR1 and CDR2 from the germline V gene are MNHEY and SMNVEV (reference sequence). V lost 5 bases to trimming and J lost 4 bases; unmatched junction nucleotides: 7.

In its sample, this clone was seen a few times. The chain combines TRBV19 with TRBJ2-7; weak D call: TRBD1 (6 bases). V was cut by 6 bases and J by 4 bases, with 13 bases left in between. The germline V gene has CDR1 LNHDA and CDR2 SQIVND (reference sequence). The CDR3 loop spans 13 amino acids. Here the CDR3 DNA reads TGTGCCAGTAGCGCAGGGGCAGGGTACGAGCAGTACTTC. This encodes CASSAGAGYEQYF.

This chain links TRBV4-2 with TRBJ2-3; 7 nucleotides line up with TRBD1. The junction had 7 bases not matched to a gene; V was cut back by 4 bases and J by 3 bases. CDR3 length: 15 residues. The V gene's germline CDR1 is LGHNA and CDR2 YNFKEQ. CDR3: CASSLRQGSTDTQYF. As DNA, the CDR3 is TGTGCCAGCAGCCTACGACAGGGTAGTACAGATACGCAGTATTTT.

This sequence joins TRBV4-3 and TRBJ1-2; TRBD1 agrees at 7 bases. The J segment lost 4 bases and the V segment lost 3 bases, leaving 14 bases of the junction unmatched. Germline lookup yields CDR1 LGHNA and CDR2 YSLEER. The CDR3 is 17 residues long. The CDR3 spells CASSQETLPGQIYGYTF. The CDR3 DNA reads TGCGCCAGCAGCCAGGAAACCCTTCCGGGACAGATCTATGGCTACACCTTC.

The rearrangement joins TRBV4-1 to TRBJ2-7, with D maybe TRBD1 (5 bases). In germline, CDR1 is MGHRA, CDR2 YSYEKL. The CDR3 spans 16 residues. V lost 0 bases, J lost 0 bases, and 12 bases lay in between. CDR3 DNA sequence: TGCGCCAGCAGCCAAGATTCGGCAGGGAACTCCTACGAGCAGTACTTC. Protein product: CASSQDSAGNSYEQYF.

The chain combines TRBV4-1 with TRBJ1-2, with TRBD1 matching over 7 bases. Germline loops: CDR1 MGHRA, CDR2 YSYEKL. The CDR3 extends over 15 amino acids. The V segment lost 1 base and the J segment 3 bases; nucleotides outside the gene matches: 5. CDR3 bases: TGCGCCAGCAGCCAAGGGGAAGGACAGGACTATGGCTACACCTTC. Translating gives CASSQGEGQDYGYTF.

This chain links TRBV12-3 or TRBV12-4 with TRBJ2-7; D gene uncertain. V was pared by 6 bases and J by 3 bases, with 12 bases between. The CDR3 loop spans 13 amino acids. CDR3 bases: TGTGCCAGCAGGAGAGGAAGGAACTACGAGCAGTACTTC. It specifies CASRRGRNYEQYF.

The V and J genes are TRBV5-4 and TRBJ1-2; 8 positions agree with TRBD1. V gave up 0 bases and J gave up 4 bases; unmatched junction bases: 8. CDR3 size: 16 residues. Germline assignment: CDR1 SGHNT and CDR2 YYREEE (reference sequence). The CDR3 nucleotides are TGTGCCAGCAGCTTGGATCCCTCAGGGGGCGGCTATGGCTACACCTTC. This gives the protein CASSLDPSGGGYGYTF.

V and J are TRBV5-1 and TRBJ2-7; TRBD2 matches 8 bases. The V gene's germline CDR1 is SGHRS and CDR2 YFSETQ. This CDR3 has 15 amino acids. Germline trimming cut 4 bases from V and 5 bases from J; bases unmatched to any gene: 11. Here the CDR3 DNA reads TGCGCCAGCAGCACCTCGGGGGGGCCCTGGGACGAGCAGTACTTC. Residues: CASSTSGGPWDEQYF.

The chain links TRBV2 to TRBJ2-5, with 7 bases lining up with TRBD1. Per the germline V gene, CDR1 is SNHLY and CDR2 is FYNNEI. V shed 3 bases, J shed 5 bases, and the junction held 9 bases outside the gene matches. CDR3 size: 15 residues. The CDR3: CASSEEKGARETQYF. CDR3 nucleotide sequence: TGTGCCAGCAGTGAGGAGAAGGGGGCGCGTGAGACCCAGTACTTC.

This chain connects TRBV12-5 to TRBJ1-5; D unclear. Trimming stripped 3 bases from V and 8 bases from J, with 11 bases between. Per the germline V gene, CDR1 is LGHNT and CDR2 is FRNRAP. The CDR3 sequence is 13 residues long. The CDR3 protein is CASGLTGGEPQHF. DNA of the CDR3: TGTGCTAGTGGTTTAACGGGTGGTGAGCCCCAGCATTTT. The full variable domain, its missing parts supplied by reference TRBV12-5 and TRBJ1-5, is DARVTQTPRHKVTEMGQEVTMRCQPILGHNTVFWYRQTMMQGLELLAYFRNRAPLDDSGMPKDRFSAEMPDATLATLKIQPSEPRDSAVYFCASGLTGGEPQHFGDGTRLSIL.

V gene TRBV25-1 combines with J gene TRBJ1-1; the match to TRBD1 covers 12 bases. Germline V gives CDR1 MGHDK, CDR2 SYGVNS. Trimming took 7 bases from V and 4 from J; bases not matched to a gene: 4. The CDR3 totals 14 residues. For the CDR3, the DNA is TGTGCCAGCACTCCGGGACAGGGGGCCACTGAAGCTTTCTTT. This gives the protein CASTPGQGATEAFF.